This TCR beta chain originates from a study of blood T cell repertoires in COVID-19. Assay used: immunoSEQ multiplex PCR; TCRdb lists only in-frame clones, some missing. The table includes some 260,000 clones, roughly 90% detected once. This CDR3 contains 14 residues. Trimming cost V 0 bases and J 3 bases; bases outside gene matches: 2. CDR1 is SGHRS, CDR2 YFSETQ, per germline. The chain joins TRBV5-1 to TRBJ1-2; 7 positions agree with TRBD1. The sequenced material came from PBMCs or T cells enriched from blood (not recorded which). This clonotype originated in a woman under 40 with acute COVID-19. CDR3 bases: TGCGCCAGCAGCTTGGCCGGGACAGACTATGGCTACACCTTC. Amino acids: CASSLAGTDYGYTF.